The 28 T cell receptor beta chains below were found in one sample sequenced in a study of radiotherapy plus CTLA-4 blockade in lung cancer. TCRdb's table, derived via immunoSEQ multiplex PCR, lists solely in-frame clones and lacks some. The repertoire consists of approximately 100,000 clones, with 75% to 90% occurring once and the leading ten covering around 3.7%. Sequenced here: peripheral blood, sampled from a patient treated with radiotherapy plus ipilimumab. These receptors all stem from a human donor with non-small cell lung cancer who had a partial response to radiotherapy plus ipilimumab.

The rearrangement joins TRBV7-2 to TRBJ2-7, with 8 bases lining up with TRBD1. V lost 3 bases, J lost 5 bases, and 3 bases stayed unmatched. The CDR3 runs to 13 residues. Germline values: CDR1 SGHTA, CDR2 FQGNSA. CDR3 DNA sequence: TGTGCCAGCAGCTTCGACAGGGGTAACGAGCAGTACTTC. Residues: CASSFDRGNEQYF.

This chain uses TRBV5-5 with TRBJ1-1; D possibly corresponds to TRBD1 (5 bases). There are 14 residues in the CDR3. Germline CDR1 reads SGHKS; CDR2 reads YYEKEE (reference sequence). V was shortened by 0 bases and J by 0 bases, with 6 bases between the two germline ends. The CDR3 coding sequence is TGTGCCAGCAGCTTGGACAGGATGAACACTGAAGCTTTCTTT. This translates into CASSLDRMNTEAFF.

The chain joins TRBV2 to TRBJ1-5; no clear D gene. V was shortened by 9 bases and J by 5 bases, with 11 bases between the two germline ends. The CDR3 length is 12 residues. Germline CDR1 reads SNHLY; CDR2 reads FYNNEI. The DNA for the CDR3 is TGTGCCAGTTCAAGTAGTGATCAGCCCCAGCATTTT. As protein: CASSSSDQPQHF.

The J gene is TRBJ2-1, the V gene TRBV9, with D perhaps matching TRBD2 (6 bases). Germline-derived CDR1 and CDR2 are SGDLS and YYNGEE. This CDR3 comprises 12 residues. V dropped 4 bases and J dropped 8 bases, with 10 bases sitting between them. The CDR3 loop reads CASSREFYEQFF. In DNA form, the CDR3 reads TGTGCCAGCAGCCGGGAGTTCTATGAGCAGTTCTTC. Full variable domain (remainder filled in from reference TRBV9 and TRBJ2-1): DSGVTQTPKHLITATGQRVTLRCSPRSGDLSVYWYQQSLDQGLQFLIQYYNGEERAKGNILERFSAQQFPDLHSELNLSSLELGDSALYFCASSREFYEQFFGPGTRLTVL.

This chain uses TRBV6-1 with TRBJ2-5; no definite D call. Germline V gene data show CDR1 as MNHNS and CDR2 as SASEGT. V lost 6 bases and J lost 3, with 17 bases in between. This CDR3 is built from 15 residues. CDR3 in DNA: TGTGCCAGCAGCCTTTCCGGTCGTCAAAAAGAGACCCAGTACTTC. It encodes CASSLSGRQKETQYF.

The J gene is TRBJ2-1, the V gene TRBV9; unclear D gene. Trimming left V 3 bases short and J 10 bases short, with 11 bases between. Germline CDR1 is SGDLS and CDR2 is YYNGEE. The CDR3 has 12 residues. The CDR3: CASSALWSEQFF. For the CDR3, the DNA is TGTGCCAGCAGCGCCCTTTGGAGCGAGCAGTTCTTC.

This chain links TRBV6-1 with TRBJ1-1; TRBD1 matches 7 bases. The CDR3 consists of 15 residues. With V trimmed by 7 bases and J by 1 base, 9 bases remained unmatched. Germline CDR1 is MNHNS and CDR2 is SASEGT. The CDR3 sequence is CASKGQEYRNTEAFF. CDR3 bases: TGTGCCAGCAAAGGACAGGAGTACCGGAACACTGAAGCTTTCTTT.

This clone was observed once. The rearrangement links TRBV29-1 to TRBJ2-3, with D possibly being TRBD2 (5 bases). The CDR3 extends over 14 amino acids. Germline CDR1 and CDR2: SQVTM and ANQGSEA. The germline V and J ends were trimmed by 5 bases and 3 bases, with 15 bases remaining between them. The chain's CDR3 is CSVQTTRWTDTQYF. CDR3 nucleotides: TGCAGCGTTCAGACTACCCGGTGGACAGATACGCAGTATTTT.

Written as DNA, the CDR3 is TGTGCCAGCTCCTCAGACAGTTCTGAGCAGTTCTTC. Amino acids: CASSSDSSEQFF. V usage is TRBV18 and J usage is TRBJ2-1, with a weak D call TRBD1 (5 bases). CDR1 is KGHSH, CDR2 LQKENI, per germline. The CDR3 runs to 12 residues. Trimming took off 6 bases at V and 9 bases at J, with 12 bases between the two ends.

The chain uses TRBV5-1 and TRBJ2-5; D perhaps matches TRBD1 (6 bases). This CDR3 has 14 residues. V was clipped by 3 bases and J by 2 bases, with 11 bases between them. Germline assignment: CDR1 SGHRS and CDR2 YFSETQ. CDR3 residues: CASSSRQVQETQYF. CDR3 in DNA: TGCGCCAGCAGCTCCCGACAGGTTCAAGAGACCCAGTACTTC.

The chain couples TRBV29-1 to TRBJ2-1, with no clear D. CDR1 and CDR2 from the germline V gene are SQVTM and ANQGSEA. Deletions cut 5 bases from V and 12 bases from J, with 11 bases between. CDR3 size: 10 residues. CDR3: CSVLALGQFF. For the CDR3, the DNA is TGCAGCGTTTTAGCTCTAGGGCAGTTCTTC.

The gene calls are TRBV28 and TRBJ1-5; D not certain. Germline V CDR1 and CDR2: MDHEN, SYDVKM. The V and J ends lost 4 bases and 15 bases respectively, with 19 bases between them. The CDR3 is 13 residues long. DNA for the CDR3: TGTGCCAGCAGTTCCCGCCCTGAGTCCGCCGCGCATTTT. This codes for CASSSRPESAAHF.

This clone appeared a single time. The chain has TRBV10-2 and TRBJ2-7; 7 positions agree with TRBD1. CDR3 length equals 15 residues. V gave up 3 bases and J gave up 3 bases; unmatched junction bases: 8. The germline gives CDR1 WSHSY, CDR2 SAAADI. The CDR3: CASSDYRGHRYEQYF. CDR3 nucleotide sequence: TGCGCCAGCAGTGATTACAGGGGCCATCGCTACGAGCAGTACTTC.

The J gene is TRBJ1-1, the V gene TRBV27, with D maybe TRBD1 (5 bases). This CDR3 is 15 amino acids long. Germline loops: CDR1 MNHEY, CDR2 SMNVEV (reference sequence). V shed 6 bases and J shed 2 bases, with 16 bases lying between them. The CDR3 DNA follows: TGTGCCAGCAGCCTTCTGGCAAGGGGAAACACTGAAGCTTTCTTT. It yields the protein CASSLLARGNTEAFF.

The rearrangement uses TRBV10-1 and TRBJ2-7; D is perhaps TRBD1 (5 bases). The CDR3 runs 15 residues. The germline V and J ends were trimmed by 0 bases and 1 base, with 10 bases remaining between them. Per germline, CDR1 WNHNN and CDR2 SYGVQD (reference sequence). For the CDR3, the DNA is TGCGCCAGCAGTGAGTCGATAGGGGAATCCTACGAGCAGTACTTC. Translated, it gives CASSESIGESYEQYF.

CDR3 region: CASSPIGAGETQYF. CDR3 coding DNA: TGTGCCAGCTCACCAATAGGAGCGGGAGAGACCCAGTACTTC. The V and J genes are TRBV18 and TRBJ2-5; tentative D call: TRBD2 (6 bases). There are 14 residues in the CDR3. Germline V lookup: CDR1 KGHSH, CDR2 LQKENI. Between the trimmed V and J ends, which lost 2 bases and 4 bases, there was a span of 11 bases.

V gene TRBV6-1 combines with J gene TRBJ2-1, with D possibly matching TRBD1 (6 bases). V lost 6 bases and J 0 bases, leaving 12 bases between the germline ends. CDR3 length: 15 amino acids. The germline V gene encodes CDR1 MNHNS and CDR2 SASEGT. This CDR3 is CASRGQGRSYNEQFF. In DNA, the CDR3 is TGTGCCAGCAGAGGTCAGGGGCGCTCCTACAATGAGCAGTTCTTC.

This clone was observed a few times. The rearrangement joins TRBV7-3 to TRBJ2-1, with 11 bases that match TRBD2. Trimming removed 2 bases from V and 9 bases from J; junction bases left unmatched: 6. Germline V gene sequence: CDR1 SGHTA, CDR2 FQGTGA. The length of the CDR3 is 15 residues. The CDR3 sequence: CASSLETSGSPEQFF. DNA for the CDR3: TGTGCCAGCAGCTTAGAAACTAGCGGGAGTCCTGAGCAGTTCTTC.

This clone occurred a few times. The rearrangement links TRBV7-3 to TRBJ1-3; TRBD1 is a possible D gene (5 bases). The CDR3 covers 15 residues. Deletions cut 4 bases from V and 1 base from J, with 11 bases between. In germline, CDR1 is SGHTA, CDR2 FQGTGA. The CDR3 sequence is CASSSSNRSGNTIYF. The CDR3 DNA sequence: TGTGCCAGCAGCTCCTCCAACAGGTCTGGAAACACCATATATTTT.

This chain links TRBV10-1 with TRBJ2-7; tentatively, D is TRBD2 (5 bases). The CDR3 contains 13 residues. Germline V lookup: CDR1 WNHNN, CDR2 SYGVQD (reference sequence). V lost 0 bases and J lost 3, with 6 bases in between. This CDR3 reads CASSESRVYEQYF. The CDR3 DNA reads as TGCGCCAGCAGTGAGTCGCGGGTCTACGAGCAGTACTTC.

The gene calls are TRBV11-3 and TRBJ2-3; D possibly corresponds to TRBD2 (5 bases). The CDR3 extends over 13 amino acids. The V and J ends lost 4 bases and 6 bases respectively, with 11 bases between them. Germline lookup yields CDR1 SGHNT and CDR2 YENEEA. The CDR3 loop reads CASSSGVLDTQYF. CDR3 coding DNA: TGTGCCAGCAGCTCCGGGGTTTTGGATACGCAGTATTTT.

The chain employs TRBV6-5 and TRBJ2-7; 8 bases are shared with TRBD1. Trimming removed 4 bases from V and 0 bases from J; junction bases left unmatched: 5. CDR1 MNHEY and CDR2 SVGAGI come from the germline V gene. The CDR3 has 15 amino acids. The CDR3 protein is CASSSTGAHSYEQYF. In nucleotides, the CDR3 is TGTGCCAGCAGTTCGACAGGGGCCCACTCCTACGAGCAGTACTTC.

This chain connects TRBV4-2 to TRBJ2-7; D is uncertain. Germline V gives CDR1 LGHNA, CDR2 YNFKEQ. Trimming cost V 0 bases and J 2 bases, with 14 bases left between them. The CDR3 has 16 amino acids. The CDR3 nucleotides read TGTGCCAGCAGCCAAGATGAAGGCGGCGCCGCCTACGAGCAGTACTTC. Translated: CASSQDEGGAAYEQYF.

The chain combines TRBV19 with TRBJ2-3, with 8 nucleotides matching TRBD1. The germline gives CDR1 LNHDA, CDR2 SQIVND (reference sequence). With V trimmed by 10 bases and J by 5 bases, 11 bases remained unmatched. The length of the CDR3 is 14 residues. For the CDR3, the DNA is TGTGCCACCAGAGACAGGGGATATGGAGATACGCAGTATTTT. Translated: CATRDRGYGDTQYF.

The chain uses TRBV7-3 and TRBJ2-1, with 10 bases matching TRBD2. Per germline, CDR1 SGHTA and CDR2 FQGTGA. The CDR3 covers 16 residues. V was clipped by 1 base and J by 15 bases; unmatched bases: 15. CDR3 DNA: TGTGCCAGCAGCTTAAGGGCTGCCCTAGCGGGAGAAGGCCCGTTCTTC. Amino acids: CASSLRAALAGEGPFF.

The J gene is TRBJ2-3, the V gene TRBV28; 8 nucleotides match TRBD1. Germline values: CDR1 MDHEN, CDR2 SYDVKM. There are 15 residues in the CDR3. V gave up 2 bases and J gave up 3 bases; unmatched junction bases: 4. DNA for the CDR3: TGTGCCAGCAGTTTACCAACAGGGGGAACAGATACGCAGTATTTT. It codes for CASSLPTGGTDTQYF.

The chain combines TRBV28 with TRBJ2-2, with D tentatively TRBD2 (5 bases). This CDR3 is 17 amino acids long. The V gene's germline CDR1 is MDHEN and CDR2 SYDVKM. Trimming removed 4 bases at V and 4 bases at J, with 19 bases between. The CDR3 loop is CASSSPFWGGSTGELFF. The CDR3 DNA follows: TGTGCCAGCAGTTCCCCCTTCTGGGGTGGGAGCACCGGGGAGCTGTTTTTT.

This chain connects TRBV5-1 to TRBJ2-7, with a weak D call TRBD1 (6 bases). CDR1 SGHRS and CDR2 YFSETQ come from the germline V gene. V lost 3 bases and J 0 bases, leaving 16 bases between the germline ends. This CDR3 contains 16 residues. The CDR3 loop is CASSSSRQGSSYEQYF. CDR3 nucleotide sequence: TGCGCCAGCAGCTCCTCAAGGCAGGGGAGCTCCTACGAGCAGTACTTC.